The clone carrying this T cell receptor (beta chain) was detected once. Its antigen is not known. Making use of molecular barcodes, quantitative 5'-RACE generated TCR beta libraries. TCRdb re-analysed the 5' RACE reads in MiXCR, keeping a single row per CDR3 protein. Found here are 200,000 to 300,000 distinct CDR3 sequences, roughly 25% of them singletons; the top ten hold 0.5% to 0.65%. CDR1 is LNHDA and CDR2 is SQIVND in the germline V gene (reference sequence). The V gene lost 4 bases and the J gene lost 1 base, with 13 bases spanning the gap. This CDR3 spans 15 amino acids. This entry belongs to a study of CD8 T cells in ankylosing spondylitis. General study findings and limits: Blood of patients with ankylosing spondylitis appeared to be characterized by a TCR beta motif of eight or nine highly homologous variants. Clones tied to disease were said to be significantly enriched in matched ankylosing spondylitis synovial fluid. Disease-linked clones were found to be CD8+ and relatively rare in peripheral blood.

The chain links TRBV19 to TRBJ1-2; maybe TRBD1 (6 bases). The sequence came from a male donor with ankylosing spondylitis or in good health (not recorded which). Sequencing used blood, either unsorted or a sorted T cell fraction (not recorded which). This CDR3 reads CASSTGQTYNYGYTF. CDR3 nucleotides: TGTGCCAGTAGTACCGGACAGACCTATAACTATGGCTACACCTTC.